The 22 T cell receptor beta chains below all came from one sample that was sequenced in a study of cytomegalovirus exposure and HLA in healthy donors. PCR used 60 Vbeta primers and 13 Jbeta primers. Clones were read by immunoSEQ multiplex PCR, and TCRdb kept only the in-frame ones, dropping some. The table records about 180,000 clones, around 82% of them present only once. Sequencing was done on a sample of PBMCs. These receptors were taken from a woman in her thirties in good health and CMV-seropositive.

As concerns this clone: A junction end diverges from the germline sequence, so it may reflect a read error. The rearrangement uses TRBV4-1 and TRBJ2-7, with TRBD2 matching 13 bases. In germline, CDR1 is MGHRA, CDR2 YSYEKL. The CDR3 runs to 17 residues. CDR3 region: CASSQEARTSGGNEQYF. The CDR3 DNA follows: TGCGCCAGCAGCCAAGAAGCCAGGACTAGCGGGGGTAACGAACAGTACTTC.

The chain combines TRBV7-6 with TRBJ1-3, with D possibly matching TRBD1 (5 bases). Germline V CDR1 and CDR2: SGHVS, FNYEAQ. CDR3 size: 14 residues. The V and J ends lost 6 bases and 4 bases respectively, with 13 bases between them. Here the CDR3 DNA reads TGTGCCAGCAGTGCAGGGATTCTGGGAAACACCATATATTTT. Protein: CASSAGILGNTIYF. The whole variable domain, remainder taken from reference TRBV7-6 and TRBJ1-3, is GAGVSQSPRYKVTKRGQDVALRCDPISGHVSLYWYRQALGQGPEFLTYFNYEAQQDKSGLPNDRFSAERPEGSISTLTIQRTEQRDSAMYRCASSAGILGNTIYFGEGSWLTVV.

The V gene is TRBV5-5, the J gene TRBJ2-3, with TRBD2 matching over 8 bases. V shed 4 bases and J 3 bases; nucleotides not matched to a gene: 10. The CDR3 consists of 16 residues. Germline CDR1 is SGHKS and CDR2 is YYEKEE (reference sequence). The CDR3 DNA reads TGTGCCAGCAGCAGCCTCGGGACTAGTCTAACAGATACGCAGTATTTT. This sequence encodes CASSSLGTSLTDTQYF. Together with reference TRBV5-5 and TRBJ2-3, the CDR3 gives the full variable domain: DAGVTQSPTHLIKTRGQQVTLRCSPISGHKSVSWYQQVLGQGPQFIFQYYEKEERGRGNFPDRFSARQFPNYSSELNVNALLLGDSALYLCASSSLGTSLTDTQYFGPGTRLTVL.

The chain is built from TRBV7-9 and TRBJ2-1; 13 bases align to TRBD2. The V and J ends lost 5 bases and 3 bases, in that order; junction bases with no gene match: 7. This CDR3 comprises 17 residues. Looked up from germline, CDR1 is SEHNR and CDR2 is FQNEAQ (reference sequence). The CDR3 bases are TGTGCCAGCAGCCCGAGGACTAGCGGGAGCCTCTACAATGAGCAGTTCTTC. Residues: CASSPRTSGSLYNEQFF.

CDR3 residues: CASSPGGSGEQFF. CDR3 bases: TGTGCCAGCAGCCCGGGGGGGTCCGGGGAGCAGTTCTTC. J is TRBJ2-1 and V is TRBV5-6, with 8 bases fitting TRBD2. J lost 10 bases, V lost 4 bases, and 7 bases had no gene match. This CDR3 region has 13 residues. Germline V gene lookup returns CDR1 SGHDT and CDR2 YYEEEE. The complete variable domain, with remaining parts taken from reference TRBV5-6 and TRBJ2-1, reads DAGVTQSPTHLIKTRGQQVTLRCSPKSGHDTVSWYQQALGQGPQFIFQYYEEEERQRGNFPDRFSGHQFPNYSSELNVNALLLGDSALYLCASSPGGSGEQFFGPGTRLTVL.

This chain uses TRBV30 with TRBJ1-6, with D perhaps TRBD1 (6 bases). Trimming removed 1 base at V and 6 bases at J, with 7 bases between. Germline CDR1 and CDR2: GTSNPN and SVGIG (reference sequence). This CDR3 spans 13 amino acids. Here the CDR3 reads CAWSGQANSPLHF. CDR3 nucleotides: TGTGCCTGGAGTGGACAGGCTAATTCACCCCTCCACTTT.

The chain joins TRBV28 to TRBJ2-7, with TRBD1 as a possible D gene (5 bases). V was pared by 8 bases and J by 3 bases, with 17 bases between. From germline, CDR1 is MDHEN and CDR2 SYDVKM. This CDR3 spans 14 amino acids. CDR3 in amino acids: CASGKTGRGYEQYF. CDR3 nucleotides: TGTGCCAGCGGCAAAACAGGACGCGGCTACGAGCAGTACTTC.

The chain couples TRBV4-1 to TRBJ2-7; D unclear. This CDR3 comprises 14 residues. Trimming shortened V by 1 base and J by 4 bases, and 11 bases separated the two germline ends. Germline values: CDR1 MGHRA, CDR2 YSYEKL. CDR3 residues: CASSQGSRWYEQYF. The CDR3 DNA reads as TGCGCCAGCAGCCAAGGATCCAGGTGGTACGAGCAGTACTTC.

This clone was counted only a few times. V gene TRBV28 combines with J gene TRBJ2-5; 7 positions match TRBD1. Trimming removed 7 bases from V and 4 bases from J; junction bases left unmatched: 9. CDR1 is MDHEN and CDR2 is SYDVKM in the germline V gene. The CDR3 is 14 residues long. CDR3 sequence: CASTTQGNLETQYF. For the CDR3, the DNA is TGTGCCAGCACCACACAGGGGAATTTAGAGACCCAGTACTTC. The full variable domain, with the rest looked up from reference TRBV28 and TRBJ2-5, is DVKVTQSSRYLVKRTGEKVFLECVQDMDHENMFWYRQDPGLGLRLIYFSYDVKMKEKGDIPEGYSVSREKKERFSLILESASTNQTSMYLCASTTQGNLETQYFGPGTRLLVL.

In nucleotides, the CDR3 is TGTGCCAGCAGTTACGCAGGGGTCGAGACAGAAGAGACCCAGTACTTC. Protein product: CASSYAGVETEETQYF. The rearrangement links TRBV25-1 to TRBJ2-5; TRBD1 is a possible D gene (6 bases). The germline V and J ends were trimmed by 5 bases and 3 bases, with 19 bases remaining between them. This CDR3 comprises 16 residues. CDR1 and CDR2 from the germline V gene are MGHDK and SYGVNS.

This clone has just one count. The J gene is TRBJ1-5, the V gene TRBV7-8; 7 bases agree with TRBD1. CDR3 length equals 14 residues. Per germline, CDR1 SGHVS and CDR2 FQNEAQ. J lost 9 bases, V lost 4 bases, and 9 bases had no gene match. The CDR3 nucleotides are TGTGCCAGCAGCTCGGAAGGCAGGGGGAGGCCCCAGCATTTT. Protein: CASSSEGRGRPQHF.

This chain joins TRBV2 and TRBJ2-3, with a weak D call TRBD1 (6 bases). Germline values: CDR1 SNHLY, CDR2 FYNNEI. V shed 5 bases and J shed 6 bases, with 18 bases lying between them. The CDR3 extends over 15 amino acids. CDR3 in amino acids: CASSLGIGGPDTQYF. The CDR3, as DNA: TGTGCCAGCAGTCTGGGTATAGGGGGACCGGATACGCAGTATTTT.

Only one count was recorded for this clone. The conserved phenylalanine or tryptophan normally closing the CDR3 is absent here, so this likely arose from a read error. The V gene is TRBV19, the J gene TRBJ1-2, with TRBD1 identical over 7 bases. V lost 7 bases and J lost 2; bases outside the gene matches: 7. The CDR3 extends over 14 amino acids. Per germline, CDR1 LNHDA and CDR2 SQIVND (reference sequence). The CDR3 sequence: CASKRQGENYGYTL. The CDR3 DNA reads TGTGCCAGTAAGAGACAGGGAGAAAACTATGGCTACACCCTC.

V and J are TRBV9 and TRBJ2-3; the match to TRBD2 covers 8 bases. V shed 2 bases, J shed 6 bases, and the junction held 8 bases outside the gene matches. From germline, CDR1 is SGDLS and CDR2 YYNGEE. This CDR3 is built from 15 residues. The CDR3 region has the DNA TGTGCCAGCAGCGTTCTAGCGGGTGGGCCCGATACGCAGTATTTT. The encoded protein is CASSVLAGGPDTQYF.

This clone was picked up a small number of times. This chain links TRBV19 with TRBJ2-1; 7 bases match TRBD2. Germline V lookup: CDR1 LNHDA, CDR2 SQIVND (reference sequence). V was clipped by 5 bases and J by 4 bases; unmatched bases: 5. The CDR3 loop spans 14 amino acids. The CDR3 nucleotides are TGTGCCAGTAGTGGGGGGACTACTTACAATGAGCAGTTCTTC. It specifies CASSGGTTYNEQFF.

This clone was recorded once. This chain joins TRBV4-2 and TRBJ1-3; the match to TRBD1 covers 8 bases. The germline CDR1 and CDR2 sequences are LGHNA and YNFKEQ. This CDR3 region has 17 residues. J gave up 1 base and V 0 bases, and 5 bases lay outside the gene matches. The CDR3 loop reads CASSQDGQGASGNTIYF. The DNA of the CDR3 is TGTGCCAGCAGCCAAGATGGCCAGGGGGCTTCTGGAAACACCATATATTTT.

Here the CDR3 reads CASSLQGEPRYEQYF. Here the CDR3 DNA reads TGTGCCAGCAGTCTACAGGGGGAGCCTCGCTACGAGCAGTACTTC. The genes are TRBV11-3 and TRBJ2-7, with TRBD1 matching over 8 bases. The V and J ends lost 6 bases and 3 bases, in that order; junction bases with no gene match: 10. Per germline, CDR1 SGHNT and CDR2 YENEEA. There are 15 residues in the CDR3.

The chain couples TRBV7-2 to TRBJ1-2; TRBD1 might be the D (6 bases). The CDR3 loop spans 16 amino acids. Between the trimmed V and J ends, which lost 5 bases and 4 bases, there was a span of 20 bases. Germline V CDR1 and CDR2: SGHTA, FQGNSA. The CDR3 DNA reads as TGTGCCAGCAGCGAGGGTCGGGACATTCGTCTCTATGGCTACACCTTC. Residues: CASSEGRDIRLYGYTF.

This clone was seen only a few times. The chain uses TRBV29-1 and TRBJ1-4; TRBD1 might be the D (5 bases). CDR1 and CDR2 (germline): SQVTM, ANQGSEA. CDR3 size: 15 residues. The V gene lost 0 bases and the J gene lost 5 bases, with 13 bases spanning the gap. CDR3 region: CSVEEHQGLNEKLFF. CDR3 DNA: TGCAGCGTTGAAGAGCATCAGGGCCTGAATGAAAAACTGTTTTTT.

The CDR3 here is CASSPGTGNTIYF. The DNA of the CDR3 is TGTGCCAGCAGCCCAGGGACAGGAAACACCATATATTTT. The chain uses TRBV7-2 and TRBJ1-3; a possible D gene is TRBD1 (6 bases). The CDR3 length is 13 residues. The V gene lost 5 bases and the J gene lost 4 bases, with 9 bases spanning the gap. Germline CDR1 SGHTA, CDR2 FQGNSA.

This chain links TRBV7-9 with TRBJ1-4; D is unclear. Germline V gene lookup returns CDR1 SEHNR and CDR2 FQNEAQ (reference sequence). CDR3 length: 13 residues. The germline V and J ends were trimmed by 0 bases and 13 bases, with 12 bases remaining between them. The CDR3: CASSLAEAGRLFF. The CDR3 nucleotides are TGTGCCAGCAGCTTAGCGGAAGCGGGTAGACTGTTTTTT.

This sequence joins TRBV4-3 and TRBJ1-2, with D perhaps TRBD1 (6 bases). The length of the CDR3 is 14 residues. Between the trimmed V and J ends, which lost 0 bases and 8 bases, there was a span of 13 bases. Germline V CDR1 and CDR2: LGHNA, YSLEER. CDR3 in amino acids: CASSQDGGARGYTF. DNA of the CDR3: TGCGCCAGCAGCCAAGATGGGGGGGCGCGGGGCTACACCTTC.